A single sample is the source of the 25 T cell receptor beta chains below, sequenced in a study of T cells in localized non-small cell lung cancer. Measured with immunoSEQ multiplex PCR; TCRdb has only the in-frame clones, and not every one. This table holds around 130,000 clones, 80% to 90% found once. Source: peripheral blood, taken before any cancer treatment. The receptors derive from a female donor older than 55 with stage I lung adenocarcinoma.

This clone was observed a single time. Here the CDR3 DNA reads TGTGCCAGCGGCCGGGACCTCACAGATACGCAGTATTTT. Protein product: CASGRDLTDTQYF. The rearrangement links TRBV28 to TRBJ2-3; either TRBD1 or TRBD2 may fit D (5 bases each). V was trimmed by 8 bases and J by 2 bases, leaving 11 bases between them. Germline CDR1 is MDHEN and CDR2 is SYDVKM. CDR3 length: 13 amino acids.

The gene calls are TRBV13 and TRBJ2-1; 13 positions match TRBD2. Germline V lookup: CDR1 PRHDT, CDR2 FYEKMQ (reference sequence). CDR3 length: 15 residues. The trim removed 5 bases at V and 10 bases at J, leaving 8 bases unmatched. For the CDR3, the DNA is TGTGCCAGCAGCACCTGGACTAGCGGGGGAAAGGAGCAGTTCTTC. Translating it yields CASSTWTSGGKEQFF.

CDR3 loop: CASSSTGQRGYYF. The CDR3 bases are TGTGCCAGCAGCTCCACCGGGCAGCGGGGCTATTACTTC. The chain uses TRBV7-6 and TRBJ2-7; 7 bases are a match to TRBD2. Per the germline V gene, CDR1 is SGHVS and CDR2 is FNYEAQ. This CDR3 has 13 amino acids. The trim removed 4 bases at V and 13 bases at J, leaving 13 bases unmatched.

V usage is TRBV2 and J usage is TRBJ2-2; 7 nucleotides line up with TRBD2. The CDR3 length is 14 residues. The germline V gene has CDR1 SNHLY and CDR2 FYNNEI. V was pared by 7 bases and J by 7 bases, with 9 bases of the junction left unmatched. In DNA form, the CDR3 reads TGTGCCAGCACCATCCAGGGAGGGCTCGGGGAGCTGTTTTTT. This translates into CASTIQGGLGELFF.

This clone has a handful of counts. This chain uses TRBV30 with TRBJ1-1; D is ambiguous. This CDR3 is 14 amino acids long. CDR1 is GTSNPN and CDR2 is SVGIG in the germline V gene (reference sequence). Trimming took 4 bases from V and 1 from J, leaving 13 bases between them. The CDR3 loop reads CAWTPPPGNTEAFF. The DNA of the CDR3 is TGTGCCTGGACCCCGCCCCCCGGGAACACTGAAGCTTTCTTT. The variable domain in full, with the rest retrieved from reference TRBV30 and TRBJ1-1, is SQTIHQWPATLVQPVGSPLSLECTVEGTSNPNLYWYRQAAGRGLQLLFYSVGIGQISSEVPQNLSASRPQDRQFILSSKKLLLSDSGFYLCAWTPPPGNTEAFFGQGTRLTVV.

The chain employs TRBV14 and TRBJ2-7; 8 bases are a match to TRBD1. Germline V lookup: CDR1 SGHDN, CDR2 FVKESK. The CDR3 is made up of 15 amino acids. V gave up 1 base and J gave up 8 bases; unmatched junction bases: 10. This CDR3 is CASSQVTGASVKQYF. The DNA of the CDR3 is TGTGCCAGCAGCCAAGTGACAGGGGCCTCAGTAAAGCAGTACTTC.

V is TRBV19 and J is TRBJ1-5; 8 nucleotides line up with TRBD1. The V segment lost 1 base and the J segment 6 bases; nucleotides outside the gene matches: 5. Germline V gene lookup returns CDR1 LNHDA and CDR2 SQIVND (reference sequence). The CDR3 has 15 residues. CDR3 DNA: TGTGCCAGTAGTATAGGGACAGGGCCTTTTCAGCCCCAGCATTTT. As protein: CASSIGTGPFQPQHF.

The V gene is TRBV5-1, the J gene TRBJ2-5; D is possibly TRBD2 (6 bases). The CDR3 extends over 15 amino acids. Trimming took off 0 bases at V and 4 bases at J, with 13 bases between the two ends. Germline CDR1 reads SGHRS; CDR2 reads YFSETQ. The CDR3 DNA reads TGCGCCAGCAGCTTGGGGGGGACTGGGGCAGAGACCCAGTACTTC. Translation: CASSLGGTGAETQYF.

With respect to this clone: Distinct nucleotide sequences in the sample also encode this CDR3. The chain has TRBV5-1 and TRBJ2-3, with D uncertain. V gave up 0 bases and J gave up 0 bases, with 8 bases separating them. CDR3 size: 15 residues. Germline-derived CDR1 and CDR2 are SGHRS and YFSETQ. CDR3 nucleotides: TGCGCCAGCAGCTTGGACGGAACTAGCACAGATACGCAGTATTTT. Translating it yields CASSLDGTSTDTQYF.

This chain links TRBV28 with TRBJ1-1; 7 bases are a match to TRBD1. The CDR3 consists of 13 residues. With 5 bases clipped from V and 3 bases from J, the junction kept 3 bases outside the gene matches. Germline CDR1 is MDHEN and CDR2 is SYDVKM. CDR3 protein: CASSLTGDTEAFF. The CDR3 nucleotides are TGTGCCAGCAGTCTTACAGGGGACACTGAAGCTTTCTTT.

The rearrangement links TRBV28 to TRBJ2-1; TRBD1 agrees at 7 bases. The length of the CDR3 is 15 residues. Germline values: CDR1 MDHEN, CDR2 SYDVKM. V was pared by 5 bases and J by 2 bases, with 6 bases of the junction left unmatched. This CDR3 is CASSTPDRAYNEQFF. DNA of the CDR3: TGTGCCAGCAGTACCCCTGACAGGGCCTACAATGAGCAGTTCTTC.

The CDR3 region is CASSFPTSGSLETQYF. Here the CDR3 DNA reads TGTGCCAGCAGCTTCCCGACTAGCGGGAGCCTGGAGACCCAGTACTTC. The chain is built from TRBV7-9 and TRBJ2-5; TRBD2 aligns across 12 bases. The CDR3 is 16 amino acids. V shed 3 bases, J shed 5 bases, and the junction held 7 bases outside the gene matches. Germline V gene data show CDR1 as SEHNR and CDR2 as FQNEAQ (reference sequence).

The rearrangement uses TRBV6-5 and TRBJ1-1; weak D call: TRBD1 (5 bases). CDR3 length: 12 residues. Germline CDR1 MNHEY, CDR2 SVGAGI. V was trimmed by 5 bases and J by 5 bases, leaving 9 bases between them. The CDR3 reads CASSTGGTEAFF. DNA for the CDR3: TGTGCCAGCAGTACGGGGGGAACTGAAGCTTTCTTT.

This sequence joins TRBV6-1 and TRBJ2-1, with D perhaps matching TRBD2 (6 bases). V was trimmed by 3 bases and J by 13 bases, leaving 13 bases between them. This CDR3 is built from 12 residues. In germline, CDR1 is MNHNS, CDR2 SASEGT. Here the CDR3 DNA reads TGTGCCAGCAGTGACGGGAGCTCATCCCAGTTCTTC. Amino acid sequence: CASSDGSSSQFF.

The chain couples TRBV7-9 to TRBJ1-1; D might be TRBD1 (5 bases). The CDR3 has 13 amino acids. The V end lost 8 bases, the J end lost 1 base, and 11 bases lay between the germline ends. The V gene's germline CDR1 is SEHNR and CDR2 FQNEAQ (reference sequence). CDR3 residues: CASATVSNTEAFF. CDR3 nucleotides: TGTGCCAGCGCGACAGTTTCGAACACTGAAGCTTTCTTT.

The J gene is TRBJ1-1, the V gene TRBV18, with 7 bases lining up with TRBD1. The V segment lost 3 bases and the J segment 0 bases; nucleotides outside the gene matches: 1. This CDR3 region has 14 residues. The germline CDR1 and CDR2 sequences are KGHSH and LQKENI. In DNA, the CDR3 is TGTGCCAGCTCACCGACAGGGATGAACACTGAAGCTTTCTTT. As protein: CASSPTGMNTEAFF.

The chain recombines TRBV10-1 with TRBJ2-2; the match to TRBD1 covers 7 bases. J lost 6 bases, V lost 2 bases, and 6 bases had no gene match. Germline V gene lookup returns CDR1 WNHNN and CDR2 SYGVQD (reference sequence). The CDR3 is made up of 15 amino acids. CDR3 sequence (DNA): TGCGCCAGCAGTGAGCTGGGGACAGTCCCCGGGGAGCTGTTTTTT. Its protein product is CASSELGTVPGELFF.

This chain links TRBV28 with TRBJ2-7, with D perhaps TRBD2 (5 bases). V was pared by 5 bases and J by 1 base, with 9 bases between. Germline CDR1 and CDR2: MDHEN and SYDVKM. The CDR3 loop spans 13 amino acids. CDR3 loop: CASSPDFSYEQYF. Here the CDR3 DNA reads TGTGCCAGCAGTCCGGACTTTTCCTACGAGCAGTACTTC.

V gene TRBV5-1 combines with J gene TRBJ2-7; a weak D match, TRBD2 (6 bases). The germline V gene has CDR1 SGHRS and CDR2 YFSETQ. The CDR3 totals 15 residues. Trimming pared 0 bases from V and 3 bases from J, leaving 13 bases between. CDR3 nucleotide sequence: TGCGCCAGCAGCTTGGAAAGCGGAGGGATCTACGAGCAGTACTTC. Protein sequence: CASSLESGGIYEQYF.

The chain links TRBV19 to TRBJ1-1; the match to TRBD1 covers 7 bases. This CDR3 has 13 amino acids. The trim removed 10 bases at V and 2 bases at J, leaving 7 bases unmatched. Germline V gives CDR1 LNHDA, CDR2 SQIVND (reference sequence). CDR3 protein: CATEGQRNTEAFF. DNA for the CDR3: TGTGCCACGGAGGGACAGCGAAACACTGAAGCTTTCTTT.

The rearrangement uses TRBV28 and TRBJ1-2; possible D gene TRBD1, 5 bases. Germline V gives CDR1 MDHEN, CDR2 SYDVKM. This CDR3 is built from 15 residues. Trimming removed 6 bases at V and 6 bases at J, with 20 bases between. The CDR3 here is CASSLGEDGGDGYTF. CDR3 sequence (DNA): TGTGCCAGCAGCCTAGGGGAGGACGGAGGGGATGGCTACACCTTC.

The rearrangement uses TRBV5-1 and TRBJ2-1; 8 bases match TRBD2. The CDR3 is 15 residues long. The V segment lost 5 bases and the J segment 8 bases; nucleotides outside the gene matches: 12. The germline V gene has CDR1 SGHRS and CDR2 YFSETQ. The CDR3 here is CASRGASGSIDEQFF. In DNA, the CDR3 is TGCGCCAGCAGGGGGGCCAGCGGGAGTATCGATGAGCAGTTCTTC.

This clone has only one observation. This chain links TRBV27 with TRBJ2-7, with TRBD1 matching 7 bases. From germline, CDR1 is MNHEY and CDR2 SMNVEV (reference sequence). V dropped 7 bases and J dropped 5; count of bases not matched to a gene: 8. This CDR3 contains 13 residues. This chain's CDR3 is CASTRQGDDEQYF. DNA of the CDR3: TGTGCCAGCACGCGACAGGGAGATGACGAGCAGTACTTC.

The CDR3 spells CASSLVPIALTNEQYF. The CDR3 bases are TGTGCCAGCAGCTTAGTTCCCATCGCCTTAACCAACGAGCAGTACTTC. The chain employs TRBV7-6 and TRBJ2-7; the D is unclear. Germline CDR1 reads SGHVS; CDR2 reads FNYEAQ. The ends were cut back, 1 base at V and 5 bases at J, with 18 bases in the middle. The CDR3 spans 16 residues.

The V and J genes are TRBV5-1 and TRBJ1-1; D remains unclear. Germline V CDR1 and CDR2: SGHRS, YFSETQ. Deletions cut 0 bases from V and 0 bases from J, with 9 bases between. The CDR3 contains 15 residues. CDR3 nucleotide sequence: TGCGCCAGCAGCTTGGCGGCAGGAATGAACACTGAAGCTTTCTTT. Translating it yields CASSLAAGMNTEAFF.